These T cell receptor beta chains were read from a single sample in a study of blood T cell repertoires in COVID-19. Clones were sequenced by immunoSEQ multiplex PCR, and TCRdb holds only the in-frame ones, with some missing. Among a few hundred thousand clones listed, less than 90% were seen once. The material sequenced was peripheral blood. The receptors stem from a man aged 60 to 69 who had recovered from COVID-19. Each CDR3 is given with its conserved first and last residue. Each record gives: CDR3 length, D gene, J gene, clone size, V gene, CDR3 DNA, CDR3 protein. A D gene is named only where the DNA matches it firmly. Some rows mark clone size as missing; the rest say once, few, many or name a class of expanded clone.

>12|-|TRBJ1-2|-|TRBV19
TGTGCCAGTCAGGGGAGTTACGATGGCTACACCTTC
CASQGSYDGYTF
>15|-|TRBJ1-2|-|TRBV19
TGTGCCAGTAGTCCCAGACAGGACCGTAACTATGGCTACACCTTC
CASSPRQDRNYGYTF
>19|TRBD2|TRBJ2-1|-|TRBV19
TGTGCCAGTAGTGTTTCCGGGACTAGCGGGAGGGTGCTCCTCAATGAGCAGTTCTTC
CASSVSGTSGRVLLNEQFF
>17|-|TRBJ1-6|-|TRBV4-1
TGCGCCAGCAGCCAAGTTTTGGCAGGGCTGATGGGTTCACCCCTCCACTTT
CASSQVLAGLMGSPLHF
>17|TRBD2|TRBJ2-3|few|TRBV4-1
TGCGCCAGCAGCCAAGGGCCCTCTGGCGGGAGTGCGGATACGCAGTATTTT
CASSQGPSGGSADTQYF
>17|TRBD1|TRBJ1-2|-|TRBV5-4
TGTGCCACCTACAGGGGCGAGCCAAGATTCAAGAACTATGGCTACACCTTC
CATYRGEPRFKNYGYTF
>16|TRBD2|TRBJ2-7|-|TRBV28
TGTGCCAGCAGTTACGGGACTAGCGGGGGAAGGGGCGAGCAGTACTTC
CASSYGTSGGRGEQYF
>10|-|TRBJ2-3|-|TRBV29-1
TGCAGCGTTGAACAAGATACGCAGTATTTT
CSVEQDTQYF
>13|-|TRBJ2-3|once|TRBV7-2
TGTGCCAGCAGGAGAAGTCCTACAGATACGCAGTATTTT
CASRRSPTDTQYF
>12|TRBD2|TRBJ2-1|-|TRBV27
TGTGCCAGCAGCGAACTAGCGGGAGAGCAGTTCTTC
CASSELAGEQFF
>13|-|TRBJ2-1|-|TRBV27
TGTGCCAGCAGGCGGGGTACCTACAATGAGCAGTTCTTC
CASRRGTYNEQFF
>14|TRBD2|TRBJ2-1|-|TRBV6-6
TGTGCCAGCAATGGACTAGCGGGAAAAAATGAGCAGTTCTTC
CASNGLAGKNEQFF
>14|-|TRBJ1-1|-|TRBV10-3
TGTGCCATCAGTGGACGGCAGGGGAACACTGAAGCTTTCTTT
CAISGRQGNTEAFF
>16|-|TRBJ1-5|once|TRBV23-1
TGCGCCAGCAGTCACCAGGGGCCCCGGTGGAATCAGCCCCAGCATTTT
CASSHQGPRWNQPQHF
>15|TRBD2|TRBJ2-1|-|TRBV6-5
TGTGCCAGCAGGTCGATAGCGGGGCATTACAATGAGCAGTTCTTC
CASRSIAGHYNEQFF
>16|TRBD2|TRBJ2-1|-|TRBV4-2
TGTGCCAGCAGCCAAGATCTCAGCGGGAAATACAATGAGCAGTTCTTC
CASSQDLSGKYNEQFF
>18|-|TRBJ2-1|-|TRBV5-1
TGCGCCAGCAGCTCCTCCCTTACCGGGGGAGGACGTTACAATGAGCAGTTCTTC
CASSSSLTGGGRYNEQFF
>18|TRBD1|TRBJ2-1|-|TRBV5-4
TGTGCCAGCAGCTCGGGCAAAACAGGGGCCCTTTCCTACAATGAGCAGTTCTTC
CASSSGKTGALSYNEQFF
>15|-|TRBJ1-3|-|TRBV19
TGTGCCAGTAGTATAGTGGGCGCAACTGGAAACACCATATATTTT
CASSIVGATGNTIYF
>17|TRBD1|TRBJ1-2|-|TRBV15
TGTGCCACCAGCAGACAGACAGGGAGAGTACCTAACTATGGCTACACCTTC
CATSRQTGRVPNYGYTF
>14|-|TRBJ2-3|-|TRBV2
TGTGCCAGCAGTGAGGGCGTTGCTGTAGATACGCAGTATTTT
CASSEGVAVDTQYF
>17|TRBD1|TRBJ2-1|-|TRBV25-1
TGTGCCAGCAGTGAAGAGAAAGGGGGCACGACCTACAATGAGCAGTTCTTC
CASSEEKGGTTYNEQFF
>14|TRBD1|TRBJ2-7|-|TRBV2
TGTGCCAGCAGTGGACAGGGCCAATCCTACGAGCAGTACTTC
CASSGQGQSYEQYF
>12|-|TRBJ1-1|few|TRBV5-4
TGTGCCAGCAGCTTGGGGGCCCAGGAAGCTTTCTTT
CASSLGAQEAFF
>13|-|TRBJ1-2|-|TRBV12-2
TGTGCAAGTCGCCAGGGACAGGCCTATGGCTACACCTTC
CASRQGQAYGYTF
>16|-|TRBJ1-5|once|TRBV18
TGTGCCAGCTCACCACCAGTCAGGGGAGACAATCAGCCCCAGCATTTT
CASSPPVRGDNQPQHF
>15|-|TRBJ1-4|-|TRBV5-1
TGCGCCAGCAGCTTGGCCGACTCGCCAAGGGAAAAACTGTTTTTT
CASSLADSPREKLFF
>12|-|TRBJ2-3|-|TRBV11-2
TGTGCCAGCAGCTATTCCGGAGATACGCAGTATTTT
CASSYSGDTQYF
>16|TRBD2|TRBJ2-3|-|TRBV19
TGTGCCAGTAGTAGCACTAGCGGGAGGGCCCTAGATACGCAGTATTTT
CASSSTSGRALDTQYF
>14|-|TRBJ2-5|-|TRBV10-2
TGCGCCAGCAGTGGTCAGGGGTCCCAAGAGACCCAGTACTTC
CASSGQGSQETQYF
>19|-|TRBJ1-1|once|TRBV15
TGTGCCACCAGCAGAGATCGTTCCCAGGGATGGGGTTTCGGGGGTGAAGCTTTCTTT
CATSRDRSQGWGFGGEAFF
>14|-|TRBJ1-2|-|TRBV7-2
TGTGCCAGCAGCTTACCTACGGGGGTGGGTGGCTACACCTTC
CASSLPTGVGGYTF
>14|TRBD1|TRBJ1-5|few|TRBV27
TGTGCCAGCAGTTTAAAGGGGGCGAATCAGCCCCAGCATTTT
CASSLKGANQPQHF
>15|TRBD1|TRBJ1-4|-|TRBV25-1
TGTGCCAGCAGTGAAAGGCAGGGGGTTGGTGAAAAACTGTTTTTT
CASSERQGVGEKLFF
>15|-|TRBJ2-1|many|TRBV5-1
TGCGCCAGCAGCTTATCCAGCGGTACCTACAATGAGCAGTTCTTC
CASSLSSGTYNEQFF
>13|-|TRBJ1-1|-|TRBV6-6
TGTGCCAGCAGTCGTACAGGGAACACTGAAGCTTTCTTT
CASSRTGNTEAFF
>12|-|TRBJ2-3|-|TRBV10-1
TGCGCCAGCAGTACAAGCACAGATACGCAGTATTTT
CASSTSTDTQYF
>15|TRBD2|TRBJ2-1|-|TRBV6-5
TGTGCCAGTACTAAAGCGGGAGGTGGCTACAATGAGCAGTTCTTC
CASTKAGGGYNEQFF
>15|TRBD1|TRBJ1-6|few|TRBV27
TGTGCCAGCAGTCGACAGGGGGTGCGGAATTCACCCCTCCACTTT
CASSRQGVRNSPLHF
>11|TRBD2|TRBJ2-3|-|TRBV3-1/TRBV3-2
TGTGCCAGCAGCCTCCAGCGGGAGTTGTATTTT
CASSLQRELYF
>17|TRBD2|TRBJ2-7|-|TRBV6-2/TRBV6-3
TGTGCCAGCAGTTACTTAGCGGGGGGGCCTTCGGTCTACGAGCAGTACTTC
CASSYLAGGPSVYEQYF
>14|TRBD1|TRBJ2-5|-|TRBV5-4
TGTGCCAGCAGCTTGGACAGGGGGTTGGAGACCCAGTACTTC
CASSLDRGLETQYF
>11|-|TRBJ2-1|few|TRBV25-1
TGTGCCAGCCGTTACTACAATGAGCAGTTCTTC
CASRYYNEQFF
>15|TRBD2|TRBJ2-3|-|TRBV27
TGTGCCAGCGGGCGACTAGCGGGAGTGGCAGGAACGCAGTATTTT
CASGRLAGVAGTQYF
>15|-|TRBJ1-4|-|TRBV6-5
TGTGCCAGCAAGGGAGGCATTGCAACTAATGAAAAACTGTTTTTT
CASKGGIATNEKLFF
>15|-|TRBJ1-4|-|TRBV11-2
TGTGCCAGCAGACAAGGACTTGGCGCTAATGAAAAACTGTTTTTT
CASRQGLGANEKLFF
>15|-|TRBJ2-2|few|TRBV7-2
TGTGCCAGCAGGCCGCAATCCACGGGGACCGGGGAGCTGTTTTTT
CASRPQSTGTGELFF
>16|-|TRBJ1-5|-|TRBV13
TGTGCCAGCAGCAAAAGGGACTTATGGGGCAATCAGCCCCAGCATTTT
CASSKRDLWGNQPQHF
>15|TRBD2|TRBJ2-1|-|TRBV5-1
TGCGCCAGCAGCCCGGGACTAGCGGGAGTTAATGAGCAGTTCTTC
CASSPGLAGVNEQFF